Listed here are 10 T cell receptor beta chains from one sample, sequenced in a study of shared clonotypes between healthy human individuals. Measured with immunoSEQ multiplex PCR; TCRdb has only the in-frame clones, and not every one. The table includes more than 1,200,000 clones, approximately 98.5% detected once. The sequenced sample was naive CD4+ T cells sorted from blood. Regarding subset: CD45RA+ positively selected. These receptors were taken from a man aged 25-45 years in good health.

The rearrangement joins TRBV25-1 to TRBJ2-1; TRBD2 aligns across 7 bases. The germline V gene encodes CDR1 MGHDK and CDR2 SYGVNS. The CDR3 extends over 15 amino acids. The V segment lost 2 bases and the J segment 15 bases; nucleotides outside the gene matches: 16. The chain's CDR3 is CASSEGEGGPGYWFF. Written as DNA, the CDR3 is TGTGCCAGCAGTGAAGGGGAGGGAGGGCCTGGTTATTGGTTCTTC. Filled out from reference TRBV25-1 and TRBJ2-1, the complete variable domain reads EADIYQTPRYLVIGTGKKITLECSQTMGHDKMYWYQQDPGMELHLIHYSYGVNSTEKGDLSSESTVSRIRTEHFPLTLESARPSHTSQYLCASSEGEGGPGYWFFGPGTRLTVL.

The CDR3 DNA follows: TGTGCCAGCAGCATAATAGCGGGAGGGTCTGGGGAGCTGTTTTTT. Amino acids: CASSIIAGGSGELFF. The J gene is TRBJ2-2, the V gene TRBV9, with 11 bases aligning to TRBD2. The trim removed 4 bases at V and 8 bases at J, leaving 7 bases unmatched. This CDR3 is built from 15 residues. Looked up from germline, CDR1 is SGDLS and CDR2 is YYNGEE.

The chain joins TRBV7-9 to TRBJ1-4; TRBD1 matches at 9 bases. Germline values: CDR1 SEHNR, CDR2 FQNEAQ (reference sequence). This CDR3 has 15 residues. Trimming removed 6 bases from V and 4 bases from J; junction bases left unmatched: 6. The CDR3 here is CASRLGTGINEKLFF. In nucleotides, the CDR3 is TGTGCCAGCAGACTTGGGACAGGGATTAATGAAAAACTGTTTTTT.

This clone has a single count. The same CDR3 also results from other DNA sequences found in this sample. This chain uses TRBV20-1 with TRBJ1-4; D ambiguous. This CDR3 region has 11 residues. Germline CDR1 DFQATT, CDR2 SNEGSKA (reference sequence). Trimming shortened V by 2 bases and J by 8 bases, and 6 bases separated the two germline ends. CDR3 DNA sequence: TGCAGTGCTAGAAGGAACGAAAAACTGTTTTTT. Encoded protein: CSARRNEKLFF.

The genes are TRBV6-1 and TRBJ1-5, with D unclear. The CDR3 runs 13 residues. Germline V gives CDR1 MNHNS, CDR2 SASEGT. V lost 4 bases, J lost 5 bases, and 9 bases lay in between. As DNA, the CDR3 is TGTGCCAGCAGTGGAGAGTTGGATCAGCCCCAGCATTTT. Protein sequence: CASSGELDQPQHF.

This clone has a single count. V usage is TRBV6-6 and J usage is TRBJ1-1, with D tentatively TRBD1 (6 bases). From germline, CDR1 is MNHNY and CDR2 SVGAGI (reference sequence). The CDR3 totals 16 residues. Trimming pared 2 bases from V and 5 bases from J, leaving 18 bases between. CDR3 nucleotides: TGTGCCAGCAGTTACGGAACAGGGCGGGCGCGAACTGAAGCTTTCTTT. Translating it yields CASSYGTGRARTEAFF.

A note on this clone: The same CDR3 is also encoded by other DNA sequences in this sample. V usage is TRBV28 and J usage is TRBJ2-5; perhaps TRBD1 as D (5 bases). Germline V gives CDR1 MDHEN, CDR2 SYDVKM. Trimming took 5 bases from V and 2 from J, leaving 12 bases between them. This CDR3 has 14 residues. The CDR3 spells CASSLRQTQETQYF. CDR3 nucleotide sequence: TGTGCCAGCAGTCTCCGACAGACTCAAGAGACCCAGTACTTC.

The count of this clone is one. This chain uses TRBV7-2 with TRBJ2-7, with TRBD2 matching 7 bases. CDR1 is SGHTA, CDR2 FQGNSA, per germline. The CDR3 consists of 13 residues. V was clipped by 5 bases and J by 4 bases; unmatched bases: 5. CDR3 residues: CASSDRGRYEQYF. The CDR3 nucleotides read TGTGCCAGCAGCGACCGCGGGAGATACGAGCAGTACTTC.

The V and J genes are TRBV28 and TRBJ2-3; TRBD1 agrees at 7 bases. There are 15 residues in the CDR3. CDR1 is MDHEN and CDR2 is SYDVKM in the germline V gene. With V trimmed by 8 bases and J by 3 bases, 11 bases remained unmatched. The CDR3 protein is CASGSRGLRTDTQYF. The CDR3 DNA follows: TGTGCCAGCGGCTCGAGGGGGCTACGAACAGATACGCAGTATTTT.

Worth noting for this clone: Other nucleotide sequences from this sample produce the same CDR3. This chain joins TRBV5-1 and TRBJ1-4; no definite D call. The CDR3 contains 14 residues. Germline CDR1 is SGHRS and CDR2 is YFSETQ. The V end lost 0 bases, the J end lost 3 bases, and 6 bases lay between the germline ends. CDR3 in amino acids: CASSLGQSNEKLFF. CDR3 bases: TGCGCCAGCAGCTTGGGGCAGTCTAATGAAAAACTGTTTTTT.